Here is one TCR beta chain with its context. Its antigen is undetermined. V shed 0 bases and J shed 5 bases, with 14 bases lying between them. Germline V gives CDR1 SGDLS, CDR2 YYNGEE. The CDR3 contains 15 residues. These data belong to a study of response to subunit inactivated influenza vaccine. Study-wide findings and caveats: That few new T cells are recruited by each seasonal influenza vaccination was the authors' suggestion.

MiXCR was run by TCRdb on the RT-PCR reads, yielding one entry per CDR3 protein. The sample lists hundreds of thousands of distinct CDR3 sequences; approximately 7.1% were seen once. This chain connects TRBV9 to TRBJ2-5; unclear D gene. The starting material was PBMCs from blood, obtained less than 30 months after vaccination. The clonotype comes from a man between 50 and 75 years old who received an inactivated influenza vaccine. Here the CDR3 reads CASSVASFGSETQYF. CDR3 coding DNA: TGTGCCAGCAGCGTAGCGAGTTTCGGATCGGAGACCCAGTACTTC. Full variable domain (missing parts from reference TRBV9 and TRBJ2-5): DSGVTQTPKHLITATGQRVTLRCSPRSGDLSVYWYQQSLDQGLQFLIQYYNGEERAKGNILERFSAQQFPDLHSELNLSSLELGDSALYFCASSVASFGSETQYFGPGTRLLVL.